The rows below give T cell receptor beta chains drawn from one sample of a study of beta chain features in type 1 diabetes. Assay: immunoSEQ multiplex PCR; the TCRdb copy retains only in-frame clones and omits some. The sample comprises tens of thousands of clones, roughly 39% of which are singletons, and approximately 1.4% rests with the top ten. Sequencing was done on a sample of Tregs from blood. All receptors come from a man aged 30 to 39 with type 1 diabetes. Both conserved end residues are part of each CDR3. D genes are given only for firm matches. Where a row states a size, it is once, few, many or the class of an expanded clone; other rows omit it.

clone_size,v_call,j_call,d_call,cdr3_nt,cdr3_aa
NA,TRBV27,TRBJ2-7,NA,TGTGCCAGCAGTTTATTCGGCTCCTACGAGCAGTACTTC,CASSLFGSYEQYF
NA,TRBV12-5,TRBJ2-7,NA,TGTGCTAGCCTAGTGGCGGGAAGCTACGAGCAGTACTTC,CASLVAGSYEQYF
NA,TRBV5-1,TRBJ1-6,TRBD1,TGCGCCAGCAGCTTGGGGGGGACAGACAATTCACCCCTCCACTTT,CASSLGGTDNSPLHF
few,TRBV28,TRBJ1-2,NA,TGTGCCAGCCGAATCGGGTATGGCTACACCTTC,CASRIGYGYTF
NA,TRBV6-5,TRBJ2-7,NA,TGTGCCAGCAGTTCTTCTACCTACGAGCAGTACTTC,CASSSSTYEQYF
few,TRBV28,TRBJ1-4,TRBD1,TGTGCCAGCAGGCAAGGACAGGGGGCTAATGAAAAACTGTTTTTT,CASRQGQGANEKLFF
few,TRBV6-6,TRBJ1-5,NA,TGTGCCAGCAGCTCTACGACAGTAGATAATCAGCCCCAGCATTTT,CASSSTTVDNQPQHF
NA,TRBV5-6,TRBJ2-5,NA,TGTGCCAGCAGCTTGGTGGCAGAGACCCAGTACTTC,CASSLVAETQYF
few,TRBV5-1,TRBJ2-7,NA,TGCGCCAGCAGCACAGGAGCCGCCTCGGGCGAGCAGTACTTC,CASSTGAASGEQYF
NA,TRBV30,TRBJ2-7,NA,TGTGCCTGGGACCGGGCGGGGCTCTACGAGCAGTACTTC,CAWDRAGLYEQYF
NA,TRBV7-9,TRBJ1-6,NA,TGTGCCAGCAGCGGGGAGGGCTTTCACAAGGGTTCACCCCTCCACTTT,CASSGEGFHKGSPLHF
few,TRBV5-1,TRBJ1-5,NA,TGCGCCAGCAGCTTTTCGGGGGAAAATCAGCCCCAGCATTTT,CASSFSGENQPQHF
NA,TRBV28,TRBJ1-2,TRBD1,TGTGCCAGCAGTTATGGAGGGGGCGGTGGCTACACCTTC,CASSYGGGGGYTF
NA,TRBV25-1,TRBJ2-3,TRBD2,TGTGCCAGCAGTAAACTAGCGGGAGCGGCAGATACGCAGTATTTT,CASSKLAGAADTQYF
few,TRBV5-1,TRBJ1-1,NA,TGCGCCAGCAGCTTGGTGCAGGGGAACACTGAAGCTTTCTTT,CASSLVQGNTEAFF
NA,TRBV19,TRBJ2-7,TRBD2,TGTGCCAGTAGTCCGACTAGCGGGACTTACGAGCAGTACTTC,CASSPTSGTYEQYF
few,TRBV7-3,TRBJ2-1,NA,TGTGCCAGCAGCTTATTTGGCAGTGAGCAGTTCTTC,CASSLFGSEQFF
few,TRBV7-2,TRBJ1-2,TRBD1,TGTGCCAGCAGCTTCACAGCAGGGGGGTATGGCTACACCTTC,CASSFTAGGYGYTF
NA,TRBV6-5,TRBJ2-3,TRBD2,TGTGCCAGCAGTTACTCGAGCGGGGGACTGGATACGCAGTATTTT,CASSYSSGGLDTQYF
NA,TRBV18,TRBJ1-5,NA,TGTGCCAGCTCACCAAGCAGCAATCAGCCCCAGCATTTT,CASSPSSNQPQHF
few,TRBV6-5,TRBJ1-5,NA,TGTGCCAGCAGTTATCGAGTGGGGCTAGGGCAGCCCCAGCATTTT,CASSYRVGLGQPQHF
NA,TRBV5-4,TRBJ2-7,NA,TGTGCCAGCAGCTCCCTCCGCGAGCAGTACTTC,CASSSLREQYF
few,TRBV28,TRBJ2-5,TRBD2,TGTGCCAGCAGCCCTAGCGGGAGAGGGCAGACCCAGTACTTC,CASSPSGRGQTQYF
NA,TRBV4-2,TRBJ2-5,NA,TGTGCCAGCAGCCGTCGGGAGAGAGAAGAGACCCAGTACTTC,CASSRREREETQYF
NA,TRBV7-6,TRBJ2-2,NA,TGTGCCAGCAGCTTAGTGCCGACAGCAACGTCCGGGGAGCTGTTTTTT,CASSLVPTATSGELFF
NA,TRBV7-2,TRBJ1-2,NA,TGTGCCAGCAGCCCCGGTTGGGGCAATGGAGGCTACACCTTC,CASSPGWGNGGYTF
few,TRBV12-5,TRBJ2-3,NA,TGTGCTAGTGTTGGGGCCTCAACAGATACGCAGTATTTT,CASVGASTDTQYF
NA,TRBV5-1,TRBJ1-1,TRBD1,TGCGCCAGCAGCCCGGGACAGATGAACACTGAAGCTTTCTTT,CASSPGQMNTEAFF
NA,TRBV18,TRBJ1-2,NA,TGTGCCAGCTCACCAAGGGGAAATAACTATGGCTACACCTTC,CASSPRGNNYGYTF
few,TRBV28,TRBJ2-3,TRBD2,TGTGCCAGCAGTTTATCACCCGGGGCTAGCGGGAGGGCCACAGATACGCAGTATTTT,CASSLSPGASGRATDTQYF
few,TRBV28,TRBJ2-2,TRBD2,TGTGCCAGCGTACTCGGGTCCCTAGCGGCCTCGAACACCGGGGAGCTGTTTTTT,CASVLGSLAASNTGELFF
NA,TRBV28,TRBJ2-1,NA,TGTGCCAGCAGGTCGCCGGGAGCGTCGGGCAATGAGCAGTTCTTC,CASRSPGASGNEQFF
NA,TRBV5-1,TRBJ2-5,NA,TGCGCCAGCAGCTTCCTCCAAGAGACCCAGTACTTC,CASSFLQETQYF
NA,TRBV5-1,TRBJ2-3,TRBD1,TGCGCCAGCAGCTTGGGACAGGGCAAAGATACGCAGTATTTT,CASSLGQGKDTQYF
NA,TRBV7-3,TRBJ2-1,TRBD2,TGTGCCAGCAGCGCTGGACTAGCGGGAGGTCGGAATGAGCAGTTCTTC,CASSAGLAGGRNEQFF
NA,TRBV18,TRBJ2-3,NA,TGTGCCAGCTCACCGAGGGAAACAGATACGCAGTATTTT,CASSPRETDTQYF
NA,TRBV6-5,TRBJ1-5,TRBD1,TGTGCCAGCAGTTACCGGACAGGGCAACAGCCCCAGCATTTT,CASSYRTGQQPQHF
NA,TRBV19,TRBJ1-1,NA,TGTGCCAGTAGTATAGCCGTCCGGTCTGAAGCTTTCTTT,CASSIAVRSEAFF
few,TRBV6-1,TRBJ2-7,NA,TGTGCCAGCAGACCGGTCCTCGGTAGCTCCTACGAGCAGTACTTC,CASRPVLGSSYEQYF
NA,TRBV18,TRBJ1-5,NA,TGTGCCAGCTCAGACAGCCCCCTGGCGGCCCAGCATTTT,CASSDSPLAAQHF
NA,TRBV5-4,TRBJ2-1,TRBD2,TGTGCCAGCAGCCCCGAGACTAGCGGGACGCCTGAGCAGTTCTTC,CASSPETSGTPEQFF
few,TRBV27,TRBJ2-7,TRBD2,TGTGCCAGCAGTTATACGCGGGGAGGAGTTTGGCGGGAGAGTGTAAACGAGCAGTACTTC,CASSYTRGGVWRESVNEQYF
NA,TRBV27,TRBJ2-7,TRBD1,TGTGCCAGCAGAGGGACAGGGGGCAACGAGCAGTACTTC,CASRGTGGNEQYF
few,TRBV5-1,TRBJ1-2,NA,TGCGCCAGCAGCTCGGGACAAACCGGTGGAGGCTACACCTTC,CASSSGQTGGGYTF
few,TRBV9,TRBJ2-7,NA,TGTGCCAGCAGCGTAGGGGGGGTGGGCTCCAACTACGAGCAGTACTTC,CASSVGGVGSNYEQYF
few,TRBV29-1,TRBJ1-1,NA,TGCAGCGTCCCCGAACAGGGCGAACAACGAGCTTTCTTT,CSVPEQGEQRAFF
few,TRBV6-5,TRBJ1-4,NA,TGTGCCAGCAGTACCCCTCAGGTGGAAAAACTGTTTTTT,CASSTPQVEKLFF
few,TRBV6-1,TRBJ2-7,TRBD2,TGTGCCATCAGTGAGTCGGGGGGGACCTACGAGCAGTACTTC,CAISESGGTYEQYF
few,TRBV10-3,TRBJ2-1,NA,TGTGCCATCAGTGAGCAGGTCTCCATCGGCAATGAGCAGTTCTTC,CAISEQVSIGNEQFF
once,TRBV5-1,TRBJ1-1,TRBD1,TGCGCCAGCAGCGCCGGGACAGGGACTGAAGCTTTCTTT,CASSAGTGTEAFF
few,TRBV7-9,TRBJ2-1,NA,TGTGCCAGCACCCCACTTGGGAGCTCCTACAATGAGCAGTTCTTC,CASTPLGSSYNEQFF